A single sample gave rise to the 27 T cell receptor beta chains below, sequenced in a study of blood T cell repertoires in COVID-19 (TCRdb year 2020). To prepare the library, the immunoSEQ multiplex PCR assay was applied. TCRdb holds this immuneACCESS table with in-frame rearrangements only. Some clones are missing; in checked studies, unresolved V genes explain under half, and the rest has no known cause. The sample profile shows about 300,000 clones; over 75% of them were found once. The ten most abundant clones make up roughly 4.5% of the sample. The source material was PBMCs or T cells enriched from blood (not recorded which). The source is a man in his thirties or forties who had recovered from COVID-19.

As regards this clone: The junction departs from the called germline gene at one end, perhaps through a read error. The CDR3, as DNA: TGTGCTAGCAGCTTACCGACTAGTTCCCCCAGCACAGATACGCAGTATTTT. As protein: CASSLPTSSPSTDTQYF. This chain joins TRBV7-7 and TRBJ2-3; D might be TRBD2 (6 bases). This CDR3 is 17 amino acids long. CDR1 and CDR2 from the germline V gene are SSHAT and FNYEAQ (reference sequence).

The chain recombines TRBV5-4 with TRBJ1-4, with 8 bases aligning to TRBD1. The germline V gene has CDR1 SGHNT and CDR2 YYREEE (reference sequence). This CDR3 is 17 amino acids long. V dropped 4 bases and J dropped 0; count of bases not matched to a gene: 8. In nucleotides, the CDR3 is TGTGCCAGCAGCGCGACCCTACAGGGGGCAACTAATGAAAAACTGTTTTTT. Its protein product is CASSATLQGATNEKLFF.

This chain joins TRBV9 and TRBJ2-7; tentative D call: TRBD2 (6 bases). Between the trimmed V and J ends, which lost 5 bases and 3 bases, there was a span of 12 bases. The CDR3 runs 13 residues. Per germline, CDR1 SGDLS and CDR2 YYNGEE. CDR3 region: CASSAGRGYEQYF. The CDR3, as DNA: TGTGCCAGCAGTGCCGGGAGAGGCTACGAGCAGTACTTC.

The chain has TRBV11-2 and TRBJ2-7; 8 bases map to TRBD1. V shed 4 bases and J 4 bases; nucleotides not matched to a gene: 9. Looked up from germline, CDR1 is SGHAT and CDR2 is FQNNGV. This CDR3 comprises 15 residues. CDR3 residues: CASSSRDRGEYEQYF. In nucleotides, the CDR3 is TGTGCCAGCAGCTCAAGAGACAGGGGAGAATACGAGCAGTACTTC.

The chain recombines TRBV5-1 with TRBJ2-5; 9 bases are a match to TRBD2. From germline, CDR1 is SGHRS and CDR2 YFSETQ. This CDR3 has 15 residues. The J segment lost 4 bases and the V segment lost 0 bases, leaving 4 bases of the junction unmatched. This CDR3 reads CASSLAGTSPETQYF. CDR3 in DNA: TGCGCCAGCAGCTTGGCGGGGACTAGCCCAGAGACCCAGTACTTC.

V is TRBV5-6 and J is TRBJ2-5, with 9 positions matching TRBD1. Germline CDR1 and CDR2: SGHDT and YYEEEE. The CDR3 runs 14 residues. After removal of 4 bases from V and 1 base from J, the junction contained 2 bases not matched to a gene. The CDR3 loop reads CASSGQGTQETQYF. The CDR3 nucleotides read TGTGCCAGCAGCGGACAGGGGACCCAAGAGACCCAGTACTTC.

The V and J genes are TRBV6-6 and TRBJ2-7, with D possibly matching TRBD1 (7 bases). There are 15 residues in the CDR3. V was shortened by 5 bases and J by 7 bases, with 21 bases between the two germline ends. Germline V gene lookup returns CDR1 MNHNY and CDR2 SVGAGI (reference sequence). CDR3 sequence: CASSPSRGVSREQYF. CDR3 bases: TGTGCCAGCAGTCCGTCCAGGGGGGTAAGCAGGGAGCAGTACTTC.

The chain uses TRBV21-1 and TRBJ2-1; the table's D call of TRBD2 was not tested on the DNA. TRBV21-1 is a pseudogene locus. The CDR3 spans 15 residues. CDR3 sequence reads: CASSASSGARNEQFF. The DNA for the CDR3 is TGTGCCAGCAGCGCCTCTAGCGGGGCTAGGAATGAGCAGTTCTTC.

The chain has TRBV18 and TRBJ2-7; TRBD2 might be the D (6 bases). Germline V gene data show CDR1 as KGHSH and CDR2 as LQKENI. V was trimmed by 0 bases and J by 7 bases, leaving 13 bases between them. CDR3 length: 14 residues. CDR3 protein: CASSPPGLLGEQYF. Here the CDR3 DNA reads TGTGCCAGCTCACCACCGGGACTCCTAGGGGAGCAGTACTTC.

The chain has TRBV2 and TRBJ2-7; D gene unclear. Germline V gives CDR1 SNHLY, CDR2 FYNNEI. The CDR3 spans 14 residues. Trimming removed 1 base from V and 4 bases from J, with 11 bases in between. CDR3: CASSEDSIFYEQYF. CDR3 DNA: TGTGCCAGCAGTGAAGACTCGATCTTTTACGAGCAGTACTTC.

This chain connects TRBV9 to TRBJ2-4; possible D gene TRBD2, 6 bases. This CDR3 contains 16 residues. The V gene lost 0 bases and the J gene lost 0 bases, with 10 bases spanning the gap. Germline V lookup: CDR1 SGDLS, CDR2 YYNGEE. The CDR3 reads CASSVGRGLAKNIQYF. The CDR3 nucleotides are TGTGCCAGCAGCGTAGGCCGGGGGTTAGCCAAAAACATTCAGTACTTC. Filled out from reference TRBV9 and TRBJ2-4, the complete variable domain reads DSGVTQTPKHLITATGQRVTLRCSPRSGDLSVYWYQQSLDQGLQFLIQYYNGEERAKGNILERFSAQQFPDLHSELNLSSLELGDSALYFCASSVGRGLAKNIQYFGAGTRLSVL.

J is TRBJ1-6 and V is TRBV28, with D tentatively TRBD1 (6 bases). V was pared by 5 bases and J by 6 bases, with 14 bases between. The CDR3 is made up of 15 amino acids. CDR1 and CDR2 from the germline V gene are MDHEN and SYDVKM. CDR3 loop: CASSPPAGANSPLHF. CDR3 DNA: TGTGCCAGCAGTCCCCCCGCAGGGGCTAATTCACCCCTCCACTTT.

This rearrangement joins TRBV23-1 to TRBJ2-2, with 7 bases matching TRBD1. TRBV23-1 is an ORF, with its function uncertain. The J segment lost 4 bases and the V segment lost 0 bases, leaving 5 bases of the junction unmatched. The CDR3 totals 16 residues. CDR3 amino acids: CASSQSMRQGTGELFF. In DNA, the CDR3 is TGCGCCAGCAGTCAATCGATGCGACAGGGCACCGGGGAGCTGTTTTTT.

This sequence joins TRBV4-1 and TRBJ2-3; D remains ambiguous. Looked up from germline, CDR1 is MGHRA and CDR2 is YSYEKL. The V end was cut by 1 base, the J end by 3 bases, with 17 bases between. The CDR3 is 17 amino acids. Here the CDR3 DNA reads TGCGCCAGCAGCCAAGCAAGAATGGTGCGAGCGACAGATACGCAGTATTTT. It is translated as CASSQARMVRATDTQYF.

V and J are TRBV7-6 and TRBJ2-5, with TRBD1 as a possible D gene (6 bases). The CDR3 sequence is 15 residues long. Germline V CDR1 and CDR2: SGHVS, FNYEAQ. The ends were cut back, 5 bases at V and 5 bases at J, with 18 bases in the middle. As DNA, the CDR3 is TGTGCCAGCAGCCCTCCCCCGACAGGCAGGGAGACCCAGTACTTC. Amino acids: CASSPPPTGRETQYF.

V usage is TRBV27 and J usage is TRBJ1-4; a weak D match, TRBD1 (5 bases). This CDR3 contains 15 residues. V lost 0 bases, J lost 7 bases, and 12 bases lay in between. CDR1 is MNHEY, CDR2 SMNVEV, per germline (reference sequence). This CDR3 reads CASSLSAGWGEKLFF. The DNA for the CDR3 is TGTGCCAGCAGTTTATCCGCAGGGTGGGGTGAAAAACTGTTTTTT.

In this sample, this clone turned up a few times. The J gene is TRBJ2-6, the V gene TRBV19; a possible D gene is TRBD1 (5 bases). Germline CDR1 reads LNHDA; CDR2 reads SQIVND (reference sequence). V lost 8 bases, J lost 0 bases, and 8 bases lay in between. The CDR3 loop spans 14 amino acids. CDR3 bases: TGTGCCAGTTCCCAGGGCTCTGGGGCCAACGTCCTGACTTTC. This gives the protein CASSQGSGANVLTF.

V is TRBV11-2 and J is TRBJ1-2; the D gene is possibly TRBD1 (5 bases). The CDR3 has 13 residues. Germline assignment: CDR1 SGHAT and CDR2 FQNNGV. V lost 5 bases, J lost 2 bases, and 9 bases lay in between. CDR3 in DNA: TGTGCCAGCAGCCTGGACATCAACTATGGCTACACCTTC. Translated: CASSLDINYGYTF.

In this sample, this clone turned up once. The CDR3 spells CASRQGATNEKLFF. The CDR3 DNA is TGCGCCAGCAGGCAGGGCGCAACTAATGAAAAACTGTTTTTT. The chain employs TRBV5-1 and TRBJ1-4, with a weak D call TRBD1 (5 bases). Trimming left V 5 bases short and J 0 bases short, with 8 bases between. Germline-derived CDR1 and CDR2 are SGHRS and YFSETQ. The CDR3 is 14 residues long.

The chain recombines TRBV7-2 with TRBJ2-1; D is perhaps TRBD1 (5 bases). Trimming shortened V by 3 bases and J by 9 bases, and 15 bases separated the two germline ends. Germline lookup yields CDR1 SGHTA and CDR2 FQGNSA. The CDR3 extends over 14 amino acids. The DNA for the CDR3 is TGTGCCAGCAGCTTGGACATCGAACGCGGTGAGCAGTTCTTC. Its protein product is CASSLDIERGEQFF.

The V and J genes are TRBV9 and TRBJ1-1; D unresolved. Germline lookup yields CDR1 SGDLS and CDR2 YYNGEE. V was trimmed by 4 bases and J by 6 bases, leaving 7 bases between them. The CDR3 length is 11 residues. The CDR3 reads CASSRGAEAFF. The CDR3 region has the DNA TGTGCCAGCAGCAGAGGAGCTGAAGCTTTCTTT.

The V call is TRBV7-8, the J call TRBJ1-1, with 7 bases matching TRBD1. Germline CDR1 and CDR2: SGHVS and FQNEAQ. The length of the CDR3 is 15 residues. V shed 6 bases, J shed 1 base, and the junction held 8 bases outside the gene matches. The CDR3 reads CASSVTQGGNTEAFF. The CDR3 DNA reads TGTGCCAGCAGTGTAACGCAGGGGGGGAACACTGAAGCTTTCTTT.

This chain joins TRBV23-1 and TRBJ1-3, with TRBD1 as a possible D gene (6 bases). TRBV23-1 is an ORF for which the function is uncertain. Trimming took 8 bases from V and 4 from J, leaving 18 bases between them. The CDR3 contains 15 residues. CDR3 residues: CASRNGGAPGNTIYF. In DNA, the CDR3 is TGCGCCAGCCGAAATGGGGGGGCGCCCGGAAACACCATATATTTT.

The chain has TRBV5-4 and TRBJ2-1; the match to TRBD2 covers 9 bases. J gave up 4 bases and V 0 bases, and 2 bases lay outside the gene matches. Germline CDR1 is SGHNT and CDR2 is YYREEE (reference sequence). The CDR3 is made up of 15 amino acids. Written as DNA, the CDR3 is TGTGCCAGCAGCTTGGGCCTAGCGGGATACAATGAGCAGTTCTTC. It codes for CASSLGLAGYNEQFF.

The genes are TRBV7-2 and TRBJ2-1; 11 bases match TRBD2. CDR1 SGHTA and CDR2 FQGNSA come from the germline V gene. Losses at the gene ends were 2 bases for V and 5 bases for J; bases not matched to a gene: 2. The length of the CDR3 is 15 residues. CDR3 region: CASSLLAGGHNEQFF. CDR3 sequence (DNA): TGTGCCAGCAGCTTATTAGCGGGAGGGCACAATGAGCAGTTCTTC.

The chain couples TRBV3-1 (or the pseudogene TRBV3-2) to TRBJ2-1; TRBD1 matches at 7 bases. Germline assignment: CDR1 LGHDT and CDR2 YNNKEL (reference sequence). J gave up 8 bases and V 3 bases, and 13 bases lay outside the gene matches. CDR3 length equals 16 residues. The CDR3 is CASSHSTGSVGDEQFF. In DNA form, the CDR3 reads TGTGCCAGCAGCCACTCGACAGGGTCCGTTGGAGATGAGCAGTTCTTC.

The V gene is TRBV19, the J gene TRBJ1-5; D gene unclear. The germline V gene has CDR1 LNHDA and CDR2 SQIVND (reference sequence). The ends were cut back, 0 bases at V and 4 bases at J, with 7 bases in the middle. The length of the CDR3 is 14 residues. The CDR3 DNA reads TGTGCCAGTAGTATAGAGGCGGGAAATCAGCCCCAGCATTTT. This translates into CASSIEAGNQPQHF.